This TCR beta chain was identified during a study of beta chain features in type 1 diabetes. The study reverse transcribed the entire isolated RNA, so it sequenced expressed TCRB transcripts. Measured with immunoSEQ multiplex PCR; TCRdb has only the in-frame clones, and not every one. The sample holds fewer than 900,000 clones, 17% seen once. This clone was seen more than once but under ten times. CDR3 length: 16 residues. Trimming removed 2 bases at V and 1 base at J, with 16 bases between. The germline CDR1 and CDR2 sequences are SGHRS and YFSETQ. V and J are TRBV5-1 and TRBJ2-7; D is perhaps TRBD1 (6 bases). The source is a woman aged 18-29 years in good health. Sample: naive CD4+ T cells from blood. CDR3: CASSLATGTLSYEQYF. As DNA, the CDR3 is TGCGCCAGCAGCTTAGCGACAGGTACACTTTCCTACGAGCAGTACTTC.